This entry lists 2 T cell receptor beta chains sequenced from one sample in a study of T cells in Graves' hyperthyroidism and ophthalmopathy. The investigators amplified TCR beta CDR3 regions from RNA transcripts. The primer set for the first-round RT-PCR of the TCR CDR3 was HTBI. TCRdb itself ran the multiplex PCR reads through MiXCR, one entry per CDR3 protein. The table lists roughly 380,000 distinct CDR3 sequences, approximately 15% of them singletons. The specimen sequenced was blood. Every receptor here comes from a woman aged 55-69 years with Graves' hyperthyroidism.

This clonotype has just a few counts. The chain is built from TRBV9 and TRBJ2-5, with a tentative D call TRBD2 (5 bases). This CDR3 is built from 15 residues. V was pared by 4 bases and J by 5 bases, with 18 bases between. Germline V gives CDR1 SGDLS, CDR2 YYNGEE. The CDR3 loop is CASSLAPGPRETQYF. In nucleotides, the CDR3 is TGTGCCAGCAGCCTAGCTCCCGGCCCGAGGGAGACCCAGTACTTC.

The rearrangement uses TRBV5-5 and TRBJ1-1; D is uncertain. Trimming stripped 7 bases from V and 11 bases from J, with 12 bases between. Germline-derived CDR1 and CDR2 are SGHKS and YYEKEE (reference sequence). CDR3 length: 10 residues. This CDR3 reads CASSRERAFF. The CDR3, as DNA: TGTGCCAGCTCCCGGGAGAGGGCTTTCTTT.